The 9 T cell receptor beta chains below come from one sample, sequenced in a study of early T cells in non-severe SARS-CoV-2 infection. TCRdb reanalysed the 5' RACE reads using MiXCR and keeps one entry per CDR3 protein. The sample shows more than 80,000 distinct CDR3 sequences, roughly 14% of them seen only once. The sequenced sample consisted of whole blood. The source is an adult who was a healthcare worker with PCR-confirmed SARS-CoV-2 infection or an uninfected control (not recorded which).

This clonotype was seen many times. The chain is built from TRBV3-1 and TRBJ2-7, with TRBD1 identical over 9 bases. The CDR3 spans 15 residues. V gave up 0 bases and J gave up 7 bases; unmatched junction bases: 7. Germline assignment: CDR1 LGHDT and CDR2 YNNKEL (reference sequence). CDR3 protein: CASSQDVQGAREQYF. The CDR3 nucleotides read TGTGCCAGCAGCCAAGATGTACAGGGGGCGCGGGAGCAGTACTTC.

The genes are TRBV18 and TRBJ2-1; D is ambiguous. The CDR3 totals 15 residues. The ends were cut back, 5 bases at V and 0 bases at J, with 11 bases in the middle. CDR1 is KGHSH and CDR2 is LQKENI in the germline V gene. The CDR3 region is CASSSDRSSYNEQFF. CDR3 nucleotides: TGTGCCAGCTCATCGGACCGGAGCTCCTACAATGAGCAGTTCTTC. Drawing the rest from reference TRBV18 and TRBJ2-1, the complete variable domain is NAGVMQNPRHLVRRRGQEARLRCSPMKGHSHVYWYRQLPEEGLKFMVYLQKENIIDESGMPKERFSAEFPKEGPSILRIQQVVRGDSAAYFCASSSDRSSYNEQFFGPGTRLTVL.

This clonotype was recorded a few times. The chain combines TRBV4-1 with TRBJ2-7, with D perhaps being TRBD1 or TRBD2 (5 bases each). CDR1 is MGHRA and CDR2 is YSYEKL in the germline V gene. The CDR3 is 14 residues long. Trimming stripped 6 bases from V and 1 base from J, with 13 bases between. CDR3 residues: CASSYPGRSYEQYF. The CDR3 bases are TGCGCCAGCAGTTATCCGGGACGGTCCTACGAGCAGTACTTC.

The chain is built from TRBV6-5 and TRBJ2-2; D perhaps matches TRBD1 (6 bases). The CDR3 runs to 14 residues. From germline, CDR1 is MNHEY and CDR2 SVGAGI. The V end lost 8 bases, the J end lost 5 bases, and 15 bases lay between the germline ends. CDR3 region: CASRDNLKTGELFF. The CDR3 DNA is TGTGCCAGCCGGGACAACCTTAAAACCGGGGAGCTGTTTTTT.

This clonotype was seen many times. The genes are TRBV7-9 and TRBJ1-5; no reliable D call. This CDR3 contains 13 residues. Trimming pared 1 base from V and 7 bases from J, leaving 8 bases between. Germline CDR1 and CDR2: SEHNR and FQNEAQ (reference sequence). The CDR3 sequence: CASSLELLQPQHF. In DNA form, the CDR3 reads TGTGCCAGCAGCTTAGAATTGCTGCAGCCCCAGCATTTT.

The V and J genes are TRBV29-1 and TRBJ1-1; no firm D call. V gave up 3 bases and J gave up 3 bases, with 14 bases separating them. The CDR3 spans 14 residues. The germline gives CDR1 SQVTM, CDR2 ANQGSEA. CDR3 amino acids: CSVEPRNGDTEAFF. CDR3 in DNA: TGCAGCGTTGAGCCTAGGAACGGGGACACTGAAGCTTTCTTT.

This clonotype was counted between two and nine times. This chain uses TRBV2 with TRBJ1-2; TRBD1 is a possible D gene (5 bases). V lost 4 bases to trimming and J lost 4 bases, with 13 bases between them. CDR1 and CDR2 from the germline V gene are SNHLY and FYNNEI. The CDR3 totals 14 residues. This CDR3 is CASSATDPSYGYTF. CDR3 nucleotides: TGTGCCAGCAGTGCGACAGATCCAAGCTATGGCTACACCTTC.

This clonotype was picked up a small number of times. CDR3 nucleotides: TGCGCCAGCAGCTTGTGGACTTCCCGGCCAGATACGCAGTATTTT. This sequence encodes CASSLWTSRPDTQYF. The chain joins TRBV5-1 to TRBJ2-3; D perhaps matches TRBD2 (5 bases). The CDR3 is 15 amino acids. Looked up from germline, CDR1 is SGHRS and CDR2 is YFSETQ. V was cut by 1 base and J by 4 bases, with 13 bases left in between.

V and J are TRBV5-5 and TRBJ2-1; possible D gene TRBD2, 7 bases. V lost 5 bases and J 0 bases, leaving 15 bases between the germline ends. Per the germline V gene, CDR1 is SGHKS and CDR2 is YYEKEE (reference sequence). The CDR3 sequence is 16 residues long. The CDR3: CASRSEGGASYNEQFF. In DNA form, the CDR3 reads TGTGCCAGCAGATCCGAAGGGGGGGCCTCCTACAATGAGCAGTTCTTC.